This note documents a single T cell receptor beta chain sequence. It lacks a known antigen. Base quality data are lacking; no much larger clone is found one base away. The cohort consisted of approximately 690 healthy bone marrow donors. At the time of sampling, every cohort member was nominally healthy, though immune exposures that went unrecorded were likely present. The donor was CMV seropositive and was included in the group of some 290 seropositive cohort members. A peripheral blood sample was collected from each donor, and TCR beta sequencing was performed on peripheral blood mononuclear cells. The Qiagen DNeasy Blood Extraction Kit was used to extract genomic DNA from the blood cell samples. The method was the immunoSEQ multiplex PCR assay. A mixture of 60 forward primers for TCR Vbeta segments and 13 reverse primers for TCR Jbeta segments was used in the multiplex PCR. Amplification of the CDR3 region of rearranged TCR beta genes was performed with a multiplex PCR assay on genomic DNA. Amplified TCR beta libraries were sequenced as 87-base-pair reads on the Illumina HiSeq System. The authors processed their data as follows. A later analysis counted about 80 million unique TCR beta chains across the 550 to 700 repertoires, and around 9.9 million of these chains were shared by at least two donors. A nearest-neighbor algorithm error-corrected the raw reads and collapsed the reads into unique sequences, merging closely related sequences to remove PCR and sequencing errors. To assign V, D and J gene segments, CDR3 sequences were aligned to IMGT reference sequences. For a sequence to be retained, a match of at least six nucleotides to both a V gene segment and a J gene segment was required. A rearrangement was called productive if the CDR3 had no stop codons and remained in frame with V and J, and every other rearrangement was called non-productive. CDR3 was defined according to IMGT convention as the region running from the second conserved V-encoded cysteine to the conserved J-encoded phenylalanine. The earlier analysis of about 530 of the donors excluded any sequence lacking an unambiguous match to a single V gene segment. In an earlier analysis of 587 of the donors, V segments were called functional above 56.7% productive rearrangements and were called segregating when the between-donor standard deviation exceeded 5%. A statistical classification framework was developed to diagnose cytomegalovirus status using the catalog of TCR beta chain sequences. A later analysis assigned V and J genes by comparing TCR nucleotide sequences with IMGT/GENE-DB human TR gene sequences. In a later analysis, CDR3 sequences and most-parsimonious VDJ recombination scenarios were assigned using the TCRdist pipeline. In a later analysis, each TCR beta chain was defined by its CDR3 amino acid sequence together with its V-gene family, and reads lacking a unique V-gene family were excluded. As a way to deal with suspected cross-contamination and a sequencing artifact, a later analysis dropped over 550 nucleotide sequences that were highly shared and had low generation probability. In a later analysis, a clonal expansion index for each public chain was calculated from normalized within-repertoire ranks of inferred template counts. In a later analysis, generation probabilities were computed with a VDJ recombination model fitted to out-of-frame rearrangements, and the resulting probabilities were checked against IGoR. In a later analysis, hypergeometric tests were used to score TCR-TCR, TCR-HLA and TCR-CMV co-occurrence, with a repertoire-size bias correction applied to TCR pairs. In a later analysis, false discovery rates were estimated by permuting HLA or CMV assignments 20 times. A later analysis grouped co-occurring TCRs with DBSCAN, adding TCRdist sequence similarity when clustering within HLA-allele-positive subsets. Repertoires with fewer than 30,000 or more than 120,000 public chains, plus five repertoires with anomalous nucleotide sharing, were excluded from co-occurrence clustering. The table was pulled from immuneACCESS by TCRdb, which kept in-frame rearrangements only. Such tables lose some clones; where checked, under half of the loss comes from unresolved V genes, and the rest has no known cause. Clone size and the V and J calls come from that table; the DNA yielded D and trimming. The sample table holds 300,000 or so clones, of which 80% to 90% were seen once. Roughly 2% of the sample goes to the ten largest clones.

The record originates from a study of cytomegalovirus exposure and HLA in healthy donors (dated by TCRdb to between 2016 and 2019). Looking at the study overall: In an earlier analysis of about 560 of the donors, about 270 Gb of sequence data and 117 million unique TCR beta sequences from about 179 million T cells were reported. Approximately 300 gigabases of sequencing data and approximately 91 million unique TCR sequences made up an early release that covered roughly 670 HLA-typed donors. Of the roughly 420 genotyped donors, 80% to 90% were placed in the genetic ancestry cluster associated with self-reported Caucasian donors. The study aimed to test whether signatures of past pathogen exposure could be identified by cataloging public T cell receptors. The study profiled the T cell repertoires of about 640 subjects by immunosequencing and related them to cytomegalovirus serostatus. Along with the roughly 610-subject first cohort, a separate validation cohort of around 120 different subjects was used. To predict cytomegalovirus infection status, the study brought together high-throughput TCR immunosequencing, statistical association of individual TCRs with disease status, and machine learning. A later analysis re-analyzed previously published TCR beta repertoires from 500 to 700 donors and added high-resolution HLA genotyping to study TCR occurrence patterns. Rather than using new phenotypic data, the later analysis identified candidate immune exposures from TCR beta sequences and from how often those sequences occurred across donors. An earlier analysis of approximately 640 of the donors applied high-throughput TCR beta sequencing to assess whether each TCR beta V gene segment acted as functional or pseudogenic. Alongside the repertoire data, information on donor age, sex, ethnicity and CMV serostatus was compiled. Genome-wide SNP genotypes for about 65% of the 666 donors were used in a later genetic analysis, which treated that subset as a discovery cohort. Every repertoire in the discovery cohort had been generated on one and the same sequencing platform. Class I and class II HLA loci were covered by the typing at four-digit resolution. The number of donors typed differed by locus, with about 629-630 for A, B, C, DRB1 and DQB1, roughly 550 for DQA1, some 570 for DPA1, and 472 for DPB1. Four or five DR-DQ haplotypes were handled as single units for association and clustering, since linkage in the cohort was strong. On average, 235,054 unique TCR beta nucleotide sequences were sequenced per donor among a few hundred genotyped donors of the cohort, with about 19% of those sequences being non-productive.

Broader findings and caveats from the paper: A further reported finding was that TCR beta sequences accurately predicted the HLA-A and HLA-B alleles for most subjects in the first cohort. A later analysis reported that several top co-occurrence clusters appeared linked to parvovirus B19, influenza, CMV and Epstein-Barr virus. It was suggested by the authors that the approach could potentially be generalized to other disease states and immunological phenotypes. Linkage disequilibrium might explain the correlated functional status among segregating V segments, but an unknown experimental factor could not be excluded. The classifier was reported to diagnose cytomegalovirus status with high specificity and sensitivity in both the original cohort and the validation cohort. Compared with equally common non-associated chains, HLA-associated TCR beta chains in a later analysis were more clonally expanded and had lower generation probabilities. A later analysis associated around 16,000 TCR beta sequences with specific HLA alleles at a false discovery rate of 0.05. According to a later analysis, TCR association rates differed among HLA loci, with DRB1 alleles showing the most associated TCRs and HLA-C alleles showing the fewest. Sequencing depth was assumed to be roughly uniform across donors in the presence/absence analyses, though that assumption may not hold. Only TCR beta chains were sequenced in this cohort, and the absence of alpha or paired-chain data limited detectable features. Because counts were too low, seventeen rarely observed V segments, including chromosome 9 orphons, were excluded from the earlier analysis of several hundred of the donors. A later genetic analysis associated a missense DCLRE1C variant with V-gene and J-gene trimming of TCR beta chains, and an independent cohort replicated the association. In a later genetic analysis, fewer N-insertions in productive TCRs were reported among donors in an Asian-associated ancestry cluster than the roughly 640-donor mean. The study listed 170 or so TCR beta chains as associated with cytomegalovirus. The sequencing pipeline was judged likely to have produced a cluster of highly shared sequence variants as a technical artifact. Across donors, most TCR sequences were observed very rarely, whereas some public TCRs were present in many individuals. For the cohort, immune exposure information was limited to CMV serostatus. Strong co-occurrence of HLA alleles, especially DR and DQ, made assigning TCR associations to individual alleles difficult. In an earlier analysis of fewer than 700 of the donors, most TCR beta V segments appeared in productive rearrangements about 90% or about 30% of the time, broadly matching IMGT annotations. In a later analysis, most CMV-associated TCR beta chains were found to appear HLA-restricted, with HLA associations seemingly driven largely by CMV exposure. In vitro tests confirmed that a few of the cytomegalovirus-associated TCR beta chains recognize cytomegalovirus antigens. Because HLA typing was missing for some donors at each locus, association tests included only the typed subset.

The sequencing input was PBMCs. This receptor was taken from a woman aged 40 to 50 in good health and CMV-seropositive.

The DNA reads as follows: TGTGCCAGCAACAAAGGGGGCGGGGAGTATGGCTACACCTTC. This translates into CASNKGGGEYGYTF. The rearranged chain carries TRBV11-3 and TRBJ1-2, with 7 bases aligning to TRBD1. Germline trimming: 7 bases from V, 5 bases from J; junction bases outside gene matches: 10. The CDR3 contains 14 residues, cysteine and phenylalanine counted. Just CDR3 DNA is preserved here, 42 bases in frame from base 1. Reading the germline V gene gives CDR1 SGHNT and CDR2 YENEEA.